What follows is one TCR beta chain and its context. The V segment lost 4 bases and the J segment 7 bases; nucleotides outside the gene matches: 8. CDR1 SGHRS and CDR2 YFSETQ come from the germline V gene. CDR3 length: 14 amino acids. The data were produced by immunoSEQ multiplex PCR, yet TCRdb's version contains in-frame clones alone and is incomplete. This sample carries around 65,000 clones, roughly 90% of them seen once, and the ten largest clones take around 1.5%. These data come from a study of blood T cell repertoires in COVID-19. Study background: The United States, Italy and Spain provided the acute and convalescent COVID-19 samples. T cells, B-cell-depleted T cells, or PBMCs provided the cDNA or gDNA that served as material.

This clonotype was sampled from a human donor in a cohort sampled during active COVID-19. The chain combines TRBV5-1 with TRBJ2-5; TRBD1 aligns across 9 bases. Sequencing was performed on peripheral blood. DNA for the CDR3: TGCGCCAGCAGCCGAGGACAGGGGCCGGCGACCCAGTACTTC. Its protein is CASSRGQGPATQYF.